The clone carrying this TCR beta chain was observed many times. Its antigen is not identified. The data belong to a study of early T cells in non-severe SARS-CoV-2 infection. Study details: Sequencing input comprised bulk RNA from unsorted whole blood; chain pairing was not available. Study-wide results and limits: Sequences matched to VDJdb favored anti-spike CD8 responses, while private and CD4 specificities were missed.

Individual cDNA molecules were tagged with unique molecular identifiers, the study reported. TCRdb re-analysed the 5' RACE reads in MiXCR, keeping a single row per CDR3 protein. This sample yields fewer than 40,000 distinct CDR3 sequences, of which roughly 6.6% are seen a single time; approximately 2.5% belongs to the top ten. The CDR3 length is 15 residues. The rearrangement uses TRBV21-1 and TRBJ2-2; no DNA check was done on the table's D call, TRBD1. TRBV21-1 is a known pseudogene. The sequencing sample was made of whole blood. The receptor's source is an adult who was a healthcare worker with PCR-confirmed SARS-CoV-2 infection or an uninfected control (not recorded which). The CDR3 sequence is CASSKAGGDTGELFF. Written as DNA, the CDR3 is TGTGCCAGCAGCAAAGCAGGGGGCGACACCGGGGAGCTGTTTTTT.